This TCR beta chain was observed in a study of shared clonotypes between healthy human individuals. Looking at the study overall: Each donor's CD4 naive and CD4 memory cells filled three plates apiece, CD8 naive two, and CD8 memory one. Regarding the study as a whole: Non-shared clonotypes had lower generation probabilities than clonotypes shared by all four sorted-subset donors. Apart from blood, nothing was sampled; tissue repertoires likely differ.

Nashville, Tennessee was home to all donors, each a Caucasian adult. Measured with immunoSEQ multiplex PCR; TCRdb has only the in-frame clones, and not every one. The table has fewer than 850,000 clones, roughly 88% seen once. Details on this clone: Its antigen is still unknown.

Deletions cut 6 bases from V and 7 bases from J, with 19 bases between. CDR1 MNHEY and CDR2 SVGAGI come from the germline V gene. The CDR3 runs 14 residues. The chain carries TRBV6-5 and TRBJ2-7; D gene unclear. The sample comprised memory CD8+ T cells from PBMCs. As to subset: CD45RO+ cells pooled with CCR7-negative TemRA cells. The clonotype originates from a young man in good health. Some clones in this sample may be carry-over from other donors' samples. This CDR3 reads CASSHPASLSEQYF. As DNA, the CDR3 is TGTGCCAGCAGCCACCCGGCCTCGCTGAGTGAGCAGTACTTC.